Listed here are 29 T cell receptor beta chains from one sample, sequenced in a study of cytomegalovirus exposure and HLA in healthy donors. PCR primers comprised 60 Vbeta and 13 Jbeta primers. TCRdb's table, derived via immunoSEQ multiplex PCR, lists solely in-frame clones and lacks some. The sample carries around 97,000 clones, approximately 9% recorded once. Sample: PBMCs. All receptors derive from a man aged 50 or older in good health and CMV-seropositive.

This clone appeared a few times. The rearrangement links TRBV6-1 to TRBJ1-5; D is uncertain. Germline V lookup: CDR1 MNHNS, CDR2 SASEGT. Trimming took off 6 bases at V and 4 bases at J, with 16 bases between the two ends. The CDR3 loop spans 15 amino acids. CDR3 sequence reads: CASSAGDMGNQPQHF. The CDR3, as DNA: TGTGCCAGCAGCGCGGGCGACATGGGGAATCAGCCCCAGCATTTT.

Regarding this clone: The conserved final phenylalanine or tryptophan is absent from the CDR3, which likely points to a read error. This rearrangement joins TRBV7-8 to TRBJ2-3, with TRBD1 as a possible D gene (6 bases). CDR1 SGHVS and CDR2 FQNEAQ come from the germline V gene. Trimming stripped 6 bases from V and 3 bases from J, with 7 bases between. This CDR3 is 12 amino acids long. CDR3 DNA: TGTGCCAGCAGTACAGGGACAGATACGCAGTATGTT. It encodes CASSTGTDTQYV.

This clone was seen many times. The CDR3: CAWSLAGAYEQYF. The CDR3 DNA sequence: TGTGCCTGGTCTTTAGCGGGAGCCTACGAGCAGTACTTC. The V and J genes are TRBV30 and TRBJ2-7, with 9 bases that match TRBD2. V was pared by 5 bases and J by 2 bases, with 4 bases of the junction left unmatched. Germline-derived CDR1 and CDR2 are GTSNPN and SVGIG (reference sequence). The CDR3 is 13 amino acids. Variable domain in full (rest from reference TRBV30 and TRBJ2-7): SQTIHQWPATLVQPVGSPLSLECTVEGTSNPNLYWYRQAAGRGLQLLFYSVGIGQISSEVPQNLSASRPQDRQFILSSKKLLLSDSGFYLCAWSLAGAYEQYFGPGTRLTVT.

This clone was seen a few times. The rearrangement links TRBV11-2 to TRBJ2-7, with 7 bases matching TRBD2. The CDR3 runs to 15 residues. Germline trimming cut 3 bases from V and 7 bases from J; bases unmatched to any gene: 12. The germline CDR1 and CDR2 sequences are SGHAT and FQNNGV. CDR3 protein: CASSFRGGSGLEQYF. CDR3 bases: TGTGCCAGCAGCTTCCGAGGTGGTAGCGGGCTAGAGCAGTACTTC.

The genes are TRBV25-1 and TRBJ2-2, with TRBD1 as a possible D gene (5 bases). V lost 0 bases and J lost 3, with 17 bases in between. The CDR3 has 18 residues. The germline CDR1 and CDR2 sequences are MGHDK and SYGVNS. The CDR3 DNA reads TGTGCCAGCAGTGAATATTGGGGCAGGGTAGGCGACACCGGGGAGCTGTTTTTT. Translation: CASSEYWGRVGDTGELFF.

CDR3 coding DNA: TGTGCCAGCAGCTTCTGGGGGCGAGCGAATGAGCAGTTCTTC. Residues: CASSFWGRANEQFF. V and J are TRBV7-9 and TRBJ2-1; weak D call: TRBD1 (6 bases). CDR3 length: 14 amino acids. Trimming removed 3 bases from V and 7 bases from J, with 13 bases in between. CDR1 is SEHNR and CDR2 is FQNEAQ in the germline V gene (reference sequence).

The chain employs TRBV27 and TRBJ2-5, with 13 positions matching TRBD2. The germline gives CDR1 MNHEY, CDR2 SMNVEV (reference sequence). Unmatched junction bases numbered 11, after V lost 2 bases and J lost 5 bases. CDR3 length equals 18 residues. Written as DNA, the CDR3 is TGTGCCAGCAGTTTAGCTTCCGGGACTAGCGGGATAAGGGAGACCCAGTACTTC. This translates into CASSLASGTSGIRETQYF.

The chain recombines TRBV2 with TRBJ2-2; TRBD2 might be the D (5 bases). The V gene's germline CDR1 is SNHLY and CDR2 FYNNEI. This CDR3 has 13 residues. V was trimmed by 6 bases and J by 0 bases, leaving 5 bases between them. CDR3 amino acids: CASRDSNTGELFF. CDR3 sequence (DNA): TGTGCCAGCAGGGACTCGAACACCGGGGAGCTGTTTTTT.

The V gene is TRBV28, the J gene TRBJ1-1; D might be TRBD1 (6 bases). The CDR3 length is 14 residues. V lost 2 bases and J lost 3, with 10 bases in between. Per the germline V gene, CDR1 is MDHEN and CDR2 is SYDVKM. Written as DNA, the CDR3 is TGTGCCAGCAGTTTAGCGGGGGCGGACACTGAAGCTTTCTTT. This encodes CASSLAGADTEAFF.

The chain carries TRBV7-2 and TRBJ2-7; 9 nucleotides align to TRBD2. Germline loops: CDR1 SGHTA, CDR2 FQGNSA. J lost 2 bases, V lost 1 base, and 0 bases had no gene match. The CDR3 is made up of 14 amino acids. CDR3 loop: CASSLEREAYEQYF. Written as DNA, the CDR3 is TGTGCCAGCAGCTTAGAGCGGGAGGCCTACGAGCAGTACTTC.

In this sample, this clone turned up once. The chain recombines TRBV5-1 with TRBJ2-5; D perhaps matches TRBD2 (6 bases). This CDR3 is 15 amino acids long. Germline V gene data show CDR1 as SGHRS and CDR2 as YFSETQ. Trimming took 0 bases from V and 4 from J, leaving 13 bases between them. In DNA form, the CDR3 reads TGCGCCAGCAGCTTGGTAGCGGAGATACCAGAGACCCAGTACTTC. Translation gives CASSLVAEIPETQYF.

This clone showed up just a few times. The J gene is TRBJ2-2, the V gene TRBV29-1; D unresolved. Germline values: CDR1 SQVTM, CDR2 ANQGSEA. V dropped 5 bases and J dropped 2 bases, with 3 bases sitting between them. CDR3 length: 11 amino acids. CDR3 sequence: CSVRNTGELFF. CDR3 nucleotides: TGCAGCGTTCGTAACACCGGGGAGCTGTTTTTT.

This sequence joins TRBV6-6 and TRBJ2-5, with 8 bases lining up with TRBD2. V was clipped by 7 bases and J by 4 bases; unmatched bases: 8. The CDR3 length is 14 residues. From germline, CDR1 is MNHNY and CDR2 SVGAGI (reference sequence). CDR3 nucleotides: TGTGCCAGCAATCGGGGGGGTCAGGGAGAGACCCAGTACTTC. Amino acids: CASNRGGQGETQYF.

V and J are TRBV5-1 and TRBJ2-2, with D possibly matching TRBD1 (6 bases). V gave up 4 bases and J gave up 0 bases, with 10 bases separating them. Germline assignment: CDR1 SGHRS and CDR2 YFSETQ. This CDR3 spans 15 amino acids. CDR3 sequence reads: CASSGDTTNTGELFF. The CDR3 DNA reads TGCGCCAGCAGCGGGGACACCACGAACACCGGGGAGCTGTTTTTT. The full variable domain, completed using reference TRBV5-1 and TRBJ2-2, is KAGVTQTPRYLIKTRGQQVTLSCSPISGHRSVSWYQQTPGQGLQFLFEYFSETQRNKGNFPGRFSGRQFSNSRSEMNVSTLELGDSALYLCASSGDTTNTGELFFGEGSRLTVL.

This clone was recorded only once. This chain joins TRBV7-8 and TRBJ1-2, with 7 positions matching TRBD1. Germline CDR1 SGHVS, CDR2 FQNEAQ. V trimming: 2 bases; J trimming: 8 bases; junction bases outside the gene matches: 5. CDR3 length equals 13 residues. CDR3 nucleotide sequence: TGTGCCAGCAGCTTACAACAGGGGCAGGGCTACACCTTC. Translation: CASSLQQGQGYTF.

This clone appeared a few times. A read error may account for a junction end that differs from germline. The rearrangement links TRBV7-7 to TRBJ2-1; D is unclear. The CDR3 covers 11 residues. Germline V gives CDR1 SSHAT, CDR2 FNYEAQ (reference sequence). The CDR3 region is CASSLIIEQFF. The CDR3 DNA follows: TGTGCTAGCAGCCTAATTATCGAGCAGTTCTTC.

The chain couples TRBV19 to TRBJ1-2, with TRBD1 matching 7 bases. Germline values: CDR1 LNHDA, CDR2 SQIVND (reference sequence). V lost 5 bases to trimming and J lost 8 bases; unmatched junction nucleotides: 8. The CDR3 covers 13 residues. CDR3 DNA sequence: TGTGCCAGTAGTTCCGACAGGGAATACGGCTACACCTTC. Translated: CASSSDREYGYTF.

This clone was counted only a few times. The CDR3 carries no conserved terminal phenylalanine or tryptophan, so it likely arises from a read error. Because the CDR3's place on the DNA is in doubt, the DNA is left out and the CDR3 is given as listed by TCRdb. The rearrangement uses TRBV5-1 and TRBJ1-1; TRBD1 was called by the table and not checked on the DNA. The CDR3 is 14 residues long, ends included. The germline V gene has CDR1 SGHRS and CDR2 YFSETQ. CDR3 protein: CASSQGLSDTEALV.

This clone showed up just a few times. The genes are TRBV7-9 and TRBJ1-1, with no clear D. Trimming removed 2 bases at V and 2 bases at J, with 6 bases between. The CDR3 is 13 amino acids. The germline V gene encodes CDR1 SEHNR and CDR2 FQNEAQ (reference sequence). The chain's CDR3 is CASSLHSNTEAFF. The CDR3, as DNA: TGTGCCAGCAGCTTACACAGCAACACTGAAGCTTTCTTT.

This clone came up many times. The rearrangement joins TRBV4-3 to TRBJ1-5; 9 bases are shared with TRBD1. Looked up from germline, CDR1 is LGHNA and CDR2 is YSLEER. With V trimmed by 0 bases and J by 6 bases, 0 bases remained unmatched. This CDR3 has 14 amino acids. The CDR3 nucleotides are TGCGCCAGCAGCCAAGAGACAGGGGGTCAGCCCCAGCATTTT. Encoded protein: CASSQETGGQPQHF.

V gene TRBV5-1 combines with J gene TRBJ2-1; D not certain. With 0 bases removed from V and 12 bases from J, the gap between germline ends came to 19 bases. From germline, CDR1 is SGHRS and CDR2 YFSETQ. This CDR3 contains 15 residues. CDR3 sequence: CASSLVSTSRVGQFF. In DNA, the CDR3 is TGCGCCAGCAGCTTGGTGTCGACATCGCGAGTTGGGCAGTTCTTC.

About this clone: Other DNA sequences in the same sample also yield this CDR3. J is TRBJ2-7 and V is TRBV18; TRBD1 agrees at 10 bases. V shed 6 bases, J shed 3 bases, and the junction held 8 bases outside the gene matches. The CDR3 runs to 15 residues. The germline V gene has CDR1 KGHSH and CDR2 LQKENI. The CDR3 DNA is TGTGCCAGCTCCCCCTCGGGACAGGGGCGCTACGAGCAGTACTTC. The encoded protein is CASSPSGQGRYEQYF.

This clone was found a few times. J is TRBJ2-3 and V is TRBV2, with 7 bases matching TRBD1. Germline CDR1 reads SNHLY; CDR2 reads FYNNEI. The CDR3 covers 16 residues. The J segment lost 7 bases and the V segment lost 5 bases, leaving 15 bases of the junction unmatched. CDR3 coding DNA: TGTGCCAGCAGTAAAGACAGGGAGCCCATCCCGCATACGCAGTATTTT. Protein sequence: CASSKDREPIPHTQYF.

The genes are TRBV19 and TRBJ2-1, with 7 bases matching TRBD1. Germline CDR1 and CDR2: LNHDA and SQIVND (reference sequence). V gave up 5 bases and J gave up 4 bases; unmatched junction bases: 5. The CDR3 loop spans 14 amino acids. As DNA, the CDR3 is TGTGCCAGTAGTGCGAGGACAGGTTACAATGAGCAGTTCTTC. Encoded protein: CASSARTGYNEQFF.

This clone was detected a few times. The J gene is TRBJ2-5, the V gene TRBV11-3; 10 bases map to TRBD2. CDR3 length equals 16 residues. The ends lost 1 base at V and 1 base at J; junction bases unmatched: 3. Germline values: CDR1 SGHNT, CDR2 YENEEA. The CDR3 nucleotides read TGTGCCAGCAGCTTAGGGGCTAGCGGGGGCCAAGAGACCCAGTACTTC. Translation gives CASSLGASGGQETQYF.

CDR3 sequence reads: CASSIQGSTDEQYF. In DNA form, the CDR3 reads TGTGCCAGCAGCATACAGGGCTCTACGGATGAGCAGTACTTC. This chain uses TRBV5-4 with TRBJ2-7; perhaps TRBD1 as D (6 bases). The germline V gene encodes CDR1 SGHNT and CDR2 YYREEE (reference sequence). With 4 bases removed from V and 7 bases from J, the gap between germline ends came to 18 bases. The CDR3 is 14 residues long.

This clone came up a few times. J is TRBJ1-2 and V is TRBV6-1; perhaps TRBD1 as D (6 bases). Germline CDR1 MNHNS, CDR2 SASEGT. The CDR3 has 13 amino acids. With 0 bases removed from V and 7 bases from J, the gap between germline ends came to 9 bases. The CDR3 DNA reads as TGTGCCAGCAGTGAAGCTCAGGGGTTTGGCTACACCTTC. Translating it yields CASSEAQGFGYTF.

A remark on this clone: This is likely a read error, given that the CDR3 carries no conserved phenylalanine or tryptophan at its end. V is TRBV30 and J is TRBJ1-2; TRBD1 aligns across 7 bases. Germline loops: CDR1 GTSNPN, CDR2 SVGIG (reference sequence). Unmatched junction bases numbered 10, after V lost 4 bases and J lost 5 bases. The CDR3 length is 14 residues. The CDR3 bases are TGTGCCTGGAAAGGACAGGCGTATAAATATGGCTACACCTTA. Translation: CAWKGQAYKYGYTL.

This clone has a handful of counts. This chain joins TRBV5-6 and TRBJ2-1; 7 nucleotides agree with TRBD2. This CDR3 comprises 16 residues. In germline, CDR1 is SGHDT, CDR2 YYEEEE. V lost 2 bases and J lost 1; bases outside the gene matches: 6. CDR3 coding DNA: TGTGCCAGCAGCTTTGAACCTAGCGGATCCTACAATGAGCAGTTCTTC. Encoded protein: CASSFEPSGSYNEQFF.